This T cell receptor beta chain was retrieved from a study of control samples from healthy donors and cancer patients. Sequencing used immunoSEQ multiplex PCR; TCRdb keeps in-frame clones, though not all of them. The sample lists some 96,000 clones; roughly 87% were seen once. V shed 6 bases, J shed 2 bases, and the junction held 7 bases outside the gene matches. Germline CDR1 and CDR2: LNHDA and SQIVND (reference sequence). There are 15 residues in the CDR3. Material for sequencing was blood. This chain connects TRBV19 to TRBJ2-4, with 7 bases lining up with TRBD1. This sequence originates from a woman aged 45 to 65 in good health. This CDR3 reads CASSQQGWTKNIQYF. The CDR3, as DNA: TGTGCCAGTAGCCAACAGGGGTGGACCAAAAACATTCAGTACTTC.